This T cell receptor beta chain was retrieved from a study of T cells in Graves' hyperthyroidism and ophthalmopathy. Authors of the study amplified TCR beta CDR3 regions from RNA transcripts. The TCR CDR3 first-round RT-PCR relied on the HTBI primer set. TCRdb used MiXCR to reprocess the multiplex PCR reads, holding one entry per CDR3 protein. The sample lists hundreds of thousands of distinct CDR3 sequences, about 15% seen once, with 4% to 5.5% in the top ten. This CDR3 comprises 16 residues. V was clipped by 1 base and J by 3 bases, with 15 bases between them. Germline CDR1 reads MNHEY; CDR2 reads SMNVEV (reference sequence).

Sequencing was carried out using blood. The J gene is TRBJ1-1, the V gene TRBV27, with D perhaps matching TRBD1 (5 bases). The TCR was taken from a woman between 35 and 50 years old with Graves' ophthalmopathy. The CDR3 coding sequence is TGTGCCAGCAGTTTATTTCCTGGGGGAGGCGACACTGAAGCTTTCTTT. Amino acid sequence: CASSLFPGGGDTEAFF.